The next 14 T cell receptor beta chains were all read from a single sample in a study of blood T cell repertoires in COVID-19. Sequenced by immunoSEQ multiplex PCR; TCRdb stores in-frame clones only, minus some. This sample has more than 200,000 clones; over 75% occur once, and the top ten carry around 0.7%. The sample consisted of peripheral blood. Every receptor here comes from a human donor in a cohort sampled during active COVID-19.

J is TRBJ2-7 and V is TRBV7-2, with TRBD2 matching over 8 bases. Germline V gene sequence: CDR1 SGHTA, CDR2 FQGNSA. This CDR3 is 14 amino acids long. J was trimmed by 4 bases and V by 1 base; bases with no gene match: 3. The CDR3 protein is CASSLVTSGYEQYF. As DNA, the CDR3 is TGTGCCAGCAGCTTAGTTACTAGCGGTTACGAGCAGTACTTC.

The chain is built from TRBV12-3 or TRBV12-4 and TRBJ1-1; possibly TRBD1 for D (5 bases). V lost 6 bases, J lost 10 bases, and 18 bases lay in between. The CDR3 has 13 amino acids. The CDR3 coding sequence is TGTGCCAGCAGCATTGGGGGGAGTAGGGGAGCTTTCTTT. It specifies CASSIGGSRGAFF.

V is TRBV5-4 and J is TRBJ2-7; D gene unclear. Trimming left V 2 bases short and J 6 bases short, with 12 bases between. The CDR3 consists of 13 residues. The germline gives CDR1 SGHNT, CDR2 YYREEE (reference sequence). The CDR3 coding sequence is TGTGCCAGCAGCTTTGATTTCGGTGGCGAGCAGTACTTC. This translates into CASSFDFGGEQYF.

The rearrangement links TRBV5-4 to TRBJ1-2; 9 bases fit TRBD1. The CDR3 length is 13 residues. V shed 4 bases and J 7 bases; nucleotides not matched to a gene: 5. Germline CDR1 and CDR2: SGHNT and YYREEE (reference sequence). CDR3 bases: TGTGCCAGCAGCCCTCGGACAGGGGTTGGCTACACCTTC. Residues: CASSPRTGVGYTF.

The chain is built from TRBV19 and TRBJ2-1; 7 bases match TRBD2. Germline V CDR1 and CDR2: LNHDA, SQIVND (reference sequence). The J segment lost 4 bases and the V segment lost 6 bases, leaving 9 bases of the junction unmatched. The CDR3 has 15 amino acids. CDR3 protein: CASSWGGGTYNEQFF. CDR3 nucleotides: TGTGCCAGTAGCTGGGGCGGGGGAACTTACAATGAGCAGTTCTTC.

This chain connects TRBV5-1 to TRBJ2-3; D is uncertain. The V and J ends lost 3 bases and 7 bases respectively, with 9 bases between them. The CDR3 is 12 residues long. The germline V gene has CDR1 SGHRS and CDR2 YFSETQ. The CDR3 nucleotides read TGCGCCAGCAGCTCCACTTCGAATACGCAGTATTTT. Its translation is CASSSTSNTQYF.

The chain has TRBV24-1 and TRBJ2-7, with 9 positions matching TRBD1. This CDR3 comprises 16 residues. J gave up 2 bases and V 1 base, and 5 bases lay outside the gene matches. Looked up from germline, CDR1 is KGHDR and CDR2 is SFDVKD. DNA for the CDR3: TGTGCCACCAGTGATTTCCGGGACAGGGTCACCTACGAGCAGTACTTC. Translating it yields CATSDFRDRVTYEQYF.

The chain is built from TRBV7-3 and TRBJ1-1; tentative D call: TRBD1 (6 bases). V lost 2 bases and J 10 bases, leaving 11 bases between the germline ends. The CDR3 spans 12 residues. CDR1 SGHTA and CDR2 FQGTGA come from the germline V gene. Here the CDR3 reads CASSLGGAAAFF. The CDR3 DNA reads TGTGCCAGCAGCTTAGGGGGGGCAGCAGCTTTCTTT.

CDR3 sequence: CASSPQTGGGGELFF. The CDR3 DNA reads as TGTGCCAGCAGCCCACAGACAGGGGGCGGGGGGGAGCTGTTTTTT. The rearrangement joins TRBV9 to TRBJ2-2, with 10 nucleotides matching TRBD1. CDR1 is SGDLS, CDR2 YYNGEE, per germline. CDR3 length: 15 amino acids. Trimming at V came to 4 bases and at J to 8 bases, leaving 8 bases not matched to a gene.

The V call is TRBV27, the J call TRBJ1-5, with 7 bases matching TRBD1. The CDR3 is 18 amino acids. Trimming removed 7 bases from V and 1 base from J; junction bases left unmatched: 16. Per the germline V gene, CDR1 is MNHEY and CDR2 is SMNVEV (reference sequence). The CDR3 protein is CASKKFRDSVRSNQPQHF. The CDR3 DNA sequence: TGTGCCAGCAAGAAATTCCGGGACAGCGTAAGAAGCAATCAGCCCCAGCATTTT.

The CDR3 DNA reads as TGTGCCAGTGAGCGGGACCCTAGCACAGATACGCAGTATTTT. This sequence encodes CASERDPSTDTQYF. This sequence joins TRBV19 and TRBJ2-3, with TRBD2 matching over 7 bases. V gave up 8 bases and J gave up 0 bases; unmatched junction bases: 5. The CDR3 has 14 residues. CDR1 is LNHDA and CDR2 is SQIVND in the germline V gene (reference sequence).

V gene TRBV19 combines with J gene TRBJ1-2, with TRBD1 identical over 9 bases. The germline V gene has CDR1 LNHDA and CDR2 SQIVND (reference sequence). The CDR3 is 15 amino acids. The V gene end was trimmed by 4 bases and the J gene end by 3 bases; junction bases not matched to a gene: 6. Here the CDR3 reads CASSRGTGIDYGYTF. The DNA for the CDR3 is TGTGCCAGTAGTAGGGGGACAGGGATCGACTATGGCTACACCTTC.

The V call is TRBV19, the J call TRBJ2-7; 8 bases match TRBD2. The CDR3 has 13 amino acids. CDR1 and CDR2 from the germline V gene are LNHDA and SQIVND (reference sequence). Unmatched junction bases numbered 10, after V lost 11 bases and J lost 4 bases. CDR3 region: CAGLKRGRYEQYF. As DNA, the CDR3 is TGTGCCGGACTCAAGCGGGGGAGATACGAGCAGTACTTC.

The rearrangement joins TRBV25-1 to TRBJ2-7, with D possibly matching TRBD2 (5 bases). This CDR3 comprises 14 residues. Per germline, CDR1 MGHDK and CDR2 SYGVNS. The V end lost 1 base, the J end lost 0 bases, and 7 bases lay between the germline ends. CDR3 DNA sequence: TGTGCCAGCAGTGAATGGACTGACTCCTACGAGCAGTACTTC. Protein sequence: CASSEWTDSYEQYF.